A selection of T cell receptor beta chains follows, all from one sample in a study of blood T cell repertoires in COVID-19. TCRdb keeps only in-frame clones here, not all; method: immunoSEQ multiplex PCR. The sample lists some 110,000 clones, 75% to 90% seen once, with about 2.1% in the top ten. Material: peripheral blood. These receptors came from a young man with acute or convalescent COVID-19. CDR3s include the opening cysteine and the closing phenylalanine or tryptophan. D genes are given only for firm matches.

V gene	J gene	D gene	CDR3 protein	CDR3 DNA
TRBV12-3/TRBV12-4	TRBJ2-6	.	CASSSSGANVLTF	TGTGCCAGCAGTTCATCTGGGGCCAACGTCCTGACTTTC
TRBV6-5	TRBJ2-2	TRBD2	CASSSRLAGEGELFF	TGTGCCAGCAGTAGCAGACTAGCGGGAGAAGGGGAGCTGTTTTTT
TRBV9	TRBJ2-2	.	CASSVDPGQTNTGELFF	TGTGCCAGCAGCGTAGACCCGGGACAAACGAACACCGGGGAGCTGTTTTTT
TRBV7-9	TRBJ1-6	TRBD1	CASSLEDRGRSPLHF	TGTGCCAGCAGCTTAGAAGACAGGGGGAGATCACCCCTCCACTTT
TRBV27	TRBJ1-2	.	CASSAGTIPTNYGYTF	TGTGCCAGCAGTGCCGGGACAATACCTACTAACTATGGCTACACCTTC
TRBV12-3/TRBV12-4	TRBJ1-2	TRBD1	CASSSGGQGIDTF	TGTGCCAGCAGTTCAGGAGGACAGGGGATAGACACCTTC
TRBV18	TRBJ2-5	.	CASSPGQKETQYF	TGTGCCAGCTCACCAGGACAGAAAGAGACCCAGTACTTC
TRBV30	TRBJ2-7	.	CAWRPGHMIDEQYF	TGTGCCTGGAGACCGGGACACATGATAGACGAGCAGTACTTC
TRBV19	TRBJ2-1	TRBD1	CASSPGTGGYNEQFF	TGTGCCAGTAGCCCCGGGACAGGAGGCTACAATGAGCAGTTCTTC
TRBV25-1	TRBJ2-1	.	CASSDLAGSSEQFF	TGTGCCAGCAGTGATCTCGCGGGTTCAAGTGAGCAGTTCTTC